Below are 25 T cell receptor beta chains sequenced from a single sample in a study of blood T cells in healthy people across ages. A J-beta primer mix and a sample-barcoded 5' primer were used in a second PCR of roughly 6 to 12 cycles. TCRdb reprocessed the 5' RACE reads via MiXCR and lists one record per CDR3 protein. Among 720,000 or so distinct CDR3 sequences listed, about 43% were seen once. What was sequenced was blood. Receptor source: a man older than 75 in good health.

This chain uses TRBV28 with TRBJ1-2, with D hard to call. Between the trimmed V and J ends, which lost 6 bases and 4 bases, there was a span of 12 bases. The CDR3 has 13 amino acids. Per germline, CDR1 MDHEN and CDR2 SYDVKM. CDR3 nucleotides: TGTGCCAGCAGCTCAGATGGTCTCTATGGCTACACCTTC. It specifies CASSSDGLYGYTF.

This clonotype has a handful of counts. This chain links TRBV7-2 with TRBJ2-3; TRBD1 matches at 9 bases. The CDR3 is made up of 18 amino acids. Unmatched junction bases numbered 8, after V lost 0 bases and J lost 1 base. Looked up from germline, CDR1 is SGHTA and CDR2 is FQGNSA. CDR3 sequence reads: CASSLAPGGQGGTDTQYF. In DNA form, the CDR3 reads TGTGCCAGCAGCTTAGCGCCTGGGGGACAGGGTGGCACAGATACGCAGTATTTT.

This clonotype was seen a handful of times. The rearrangement links TRBV11-2 to TRBJ1-5; 8 bases are a match to TRBD1. Germline loops: CDR1 SGHAT, CDR2 FQNNGV. Germline trimming cut 1 base from V and 3 bases from J; bases unmatched to any gene: 2. This CDR3 is built from 15 residues. The CDR3 region is CASSLGTGHNQPQHF. Here the CDR3 DNA reads TGTGCCAGCAGCTTAGGGACAGGGCACAATCAGCCCCAGCATTTT.

V is TRBV5-1 and J is TRBJ1-1, with 11 positions matching TRBD1. V lost 4 bases to trimming and J lost 10 bases; unmatched junction nucleotides: 9. The CDR3 spans 14 residues. Germline V gives CDR1 SGHRS, CDR2 YFSETQ. The CDR3 DNA sequence: TGCGCCAGCAGCACCGCGGGACAGGGGGTCGTAGCTTTCTTT. This encodes CASSTAGQGVVAFF. The complete variable domain, with remaining parts taken from reference TRBV5-1 and TRBJ1-1, reads KAGVTQTPRYLIKTRGQQVTLSCSPISGHRSVSWYQQTPGQGLQFLFEYFSETQRNKGNFPGRFSGRQFSNSRSEMNVSTLELGDSALYLCASSTAGQGVVAFFGQGTRLTVV.

The genes are TRBV15 and TRBJ2-6; the D gene is possibly TRBD2 (5 bases). Germline V gene data show CDR1 as LNHNV and CDR2 as YYDKDF (reference sequence). The CDR3 length is 15 residues. The ends were cut back, 3 bases at V and 0 bases at J, with 6 bases in the middle. The CDR3 sequence: CATSSRGSGANVLTF. The CDR3 DNA reads as TGTGCCACCAGCAGCCGGGGCTCTGGGGCCAACGTCCTGACTTTC.

On this clonotype: A clone one base away is much larger, so this may be a read error. The chain recombines TRBV12-3 or TRBV12-4 with TRBJ2-3, with D perhaps matching TRBD2 (7 bases). The length of the CDR3 is 16 residues. CDR3 in amino acids: CANSRGARGSTDTQYF. CDR3 nucleotide sequence: TGTGCCAACAGTCGGGGGGCCAGGGGAAGCACAGATACGCAGTATTTT.

V is TRBV7-9 and J is TRBJ1-2; 9 nucleotides match TRBD1. The germline V gene has CDR1 SEHNR and CDR2 FQNEAQ (reference sequence). The CDR3 runs 15 residues. The ends lost 5 bases at V and 8 bases at J; junction bases unmatched: 12. This CDR3 is CASSQSGQGMGGYTF. The DNA of the CDR3 is TGTGCCAGCAGCCAATCAGGACAGGGGATGGGCGGCTACACCTTC.

This chain uses TRBV6-6 with TRBJ2-5; D is undetermined. Germline V gives CDR1 MNHNY, CDR2 SVGAGI (reference sequence). The CDR3 loop spans 14 amino acids. Trimming removed 5 bases at V and 6 bases at J, with 16 bases between. Written as DNA, the CDR3 is TGTGCCAGCAGTGATCGACAAGACCAGCAGACCCAGTACTTC. Residues: CASSDRQDQQTQYF.

This clonotype was seen a few times. This sequence joins TRBV5-1 and TRBJ1-1, with TRBD1 as a possible D gene (5 bases). This CDR3 has 16 residues. The germline gives CDR1 SGHRS, CDR2 YFSETQ. With 8 bases removed from V and 2 bases from J, the gap between germline ends came to 22 bases. The CDR3 region is CASSKLGAGRNTEAFF. For the CDR3, the DNA is TGCGCCAGTTCTAAACTCGGGGCAGGCCGCAACACTGAAGCTTTCTTT.

The V gene is TRBV4-2, the J gene TRBJ1-1, with D possibly TRBD1 on 6 matching bases. Germline CDR1 and CDR2: LGHNA and YNFKEQ. The CDR3 is 19 residues long. V lost 0 bases to trimming and J lost 4 bases, with 24 bases between them. CDR3: CASSQEPGGGAQGGTEAFF. The DNA of the CDR3 is TGTGCCAGCAGCCAAGAACCTGGAGGGGGGGCCCAAGGGGGCACTGAAGCTTTCTTT.

This clonotype was counted between two and nine times. This chain connects TRBV4-1 to TRBJ1-2; 9 nucleotides agree with TRBD1. The length of the CDR3 is 16 residues. V was clipped by 0 bases and J by 5 bases; unmatched bases: 7. Germline CDR1 is MGHRA and CDR2 is YSYEKL. The DNA for the CDR3 is TGCGCCAGCAGCCAAGAATACAGGGGGCGCGGGTATGGCTACACCTTC. Translated, it gives CASSQEYRGRGYGYTF.

V and J are TRBV6-2 or TRBV6-3 and TRBJ1-1, with a weak D call TRBD1 (5 bases). Germline lookup yields CDR1 MNHEY and CDR2 SVGEGT. This CDR3 comprises 14 residues. V was trimmed by 2 bases and J by 3 bases, leaving 10 bases between them. The CDR3 loop is CASSYRGIDTEAFF. In DNA form, the CDR3 reads TGTGCCAGCAGTTACCGGGGGATTGACACTGAAGCTTTCTTT.

This chain links TRBV27 with TRBJ1-5; D gene ambiguous. The length of the CDR3 is 13 residues. Germline V gene data show CDR1 as MNHEY and CDR2 as SMNVEV (reference sequence). V was cut by 0 bases and J by 7 bases, with 7 bases left in between. In DNA, the CDR3 is TGTGCCAGCAGTTTATCGGGTTGGCAGCCCCAGCATTTT. Amino acids: CASSLSGWQPQHF.

V and J are TRBV7-2 and TRBJ2-2; the match to TRBD2 covers 9 bases. This CDR3 has 17 residues. With V trimmed by 4 bases and J by 5 bases, 11 bases remained unmatched. Germline V gives CDR1 SGHTA, CDR2 FQGNSA. The chain's CDR3 is CASSSDSGGGGTGELFF. The CDR3 DNA is TGTGCCAGCAGCTCGGATAGCGGGGGAGGAGGGACCGGGGAGCTGTTTTTT.

About this clonotype itself: A much larger clonotype is one base distant, so this may be a read error. The rearrangement joins TRBV29-1 to TRBJ2-7; a weak D match, TRBD1 (6 bases). The CDR3 has 12 amino acids. Germline V gene lookup returns CDR1 SQVTM and CDR2 ANQGSEA. CDR3 sequence (DNA): TGCAGCGCTGAACAGGGTTCTGGTGAGCAGTACTTC. Its translation is CSAEQGSGEQYF.

The J gene is TRBJ1-2, the V gene TRBV7-3; 8 bases match TRBD1. V gave up 5 bases and J gave up 7 bases; unmatched junction bases: 9. The CDR3 has 14 residues. Germline values: CDR1 SGHTA, CDR2 FQGTGA. The CDR3 here is CASSPGTGGGGYTF. Here the CDR3 DNA reads TGTGCCAGCAGCCCAGGGACAGGAGGAGGTGGCTACACCTTC.

To note about this clonotype: Germline and junction disagree at one end, which may indicate a read error. The chain couples TRBV27 to TRBJ2-3; 12 bases are shared with TRBD1. The CDR3 has 17 residues. Per the germline V gene, CDR1 is MNHEY and CDR2 is SMNVEV (reference sequence). The CDR3 spells CASCLLTGTGGYGAQYF. The CDR3 DNA reads TGTGCCAGCTGTTTATTAACCGGGACAGGGGGCTATGGGGCGCAGTATTTT.

This rearrangement joins TRBV27 to TRBJ2-7; D unresolved. The CDR3 covers 14 residues. V lost 0 bases and J lost 0, with 6 bases in between. Per germline, CDR1 MNHEY and CDR2 SMNVEV (reference sequence). The CDR3 loop is CASSLSASSYEQYF. CDR3 sequence (DNA): TGTGCCAGCAGTTTATCGGCGAGCTCCTACGAGCAGTACTTC.

In this sample, this clonotype turned up a few times. The rearrangement joins TRBV24-1 to TRBJ2-2; D is unresolved. The germline V gene encodes CDR1 KGHDR and CDR2 SFDVKD. This CDR3 is 15 amino acids long. The V gene lost 7 bases and the J gene lost 6 bases, with 17 bases spanning the gap. The DNA for the CDR3 is TGTGCCACCAGCGGGTTTCAACTTGGAGCCGGGGAGCTGTTTTTT. It translates to CATSGFQLGAGELFF.

This chain links TRBV25-1 with TRBJ2-7, with 7 bases lining up with TRBD1. The germline gives CDR1 MGHDK, CDR2 SYGVNS. The V segment lost 2 bases and the J segment 2 bases; nucleotides outside the gene matches: 6. CDR3 length: 15 residues. The CDR3 region is CASSEGQADTYEQYF. CDR3 nucleotides: TGTGCCAGCAGTGAAGGACAGGCAGACACCTACGAGCAGTACTTC.

The chain links TRBV28 to TRBJ2-7, with 8 bases matching TRBD2. Per the germline V gene, CDR1 is MDHEN and CDR2 is SYDVKM. The CDR3 runs to 12 residues. V lost 7 bases to trimming and J lost 3 bases; unmatched junction nucleotides: 2. The CDR3 here is CASTAGGYEQYF. CDR3 DNA: TGTGCCAGCACCGCGGGGGGCTACGAGCAGTACTTC.

This chain uses TRBV7-2 with TRBJ2-4; 13 nucleotides align to TRBD2. Looked up from germline, CDR1 is SGHTA and CDR2 is FQGNSA. The CDR3 sequence is 16 residues long. J was trimmed by 10 bases and V by 5 bases; bases with no gene match: 11. The CDR3 nucleotides are TGTGCCAGCAGCCCCGGGACTAGCGGGATCAGAGGGATTCAGTACTTC. Protein sequence: CASSPGTSGIRGIQYF.

The chain joins TRBV4-1 to TRBJ2-5, with D possibly matching TRBD1 (5 bases). V lost 1 base and J 4 bases, leaving 19 bases between the germline ends. This CDR3 comprises 17 residues. Germline CDR1 is MGHRA and CDR2 is YSYEKL. CDR3 in amino acids: CASSQGQTGEPGETQYF. DNA of the CDR3: TGCGCCAGCAGCCAAGGACAGACGGGTGAACCGGGAGAGACCCAGTACTTC.

This clonotype was observed at least ten times. A clone one base away is much larger, so this may be a read error. The chain recombines TRBV12-3 or TRBV12-4 with TRBJ2-5; D gene uncertain. This CDR3 has 11 residues. Trimming shortened V by 6 bases and J by 4 bases, and 6 bases separated the two germline ends. In DNA, the CDR3 is TGTGCCAGCAGCTTCTCAGAGACCCAGTACTTC. This gives the protein CASSFSETQYF.

This clonotype was counted ten times or more. The chain joins TRBV5-1 to TRBJ2-1; no reliable D call. Trimming shortened V by 4 bases and J by 1 base, and 3 bases separated the two germline ends. CDR1 is SGHRS and CDR2 is YFSETQ in the germline V gene. The CDR3 consists of 12 residues. The CDR3 spells CASSGSYNEQFF. CDR3 DNA: TGCGCCAGCAGCGGGTCCTACAATGAGCAGTTCTTC.